A selection of T cell receptor beta chains follows, all from one sample in a study of blood T cell repertoires in COVID-19. Only in-frame clones appear in the TCRdb table, and some are missing; sequencing was by immunoSEQ multiplex PCR. The table includes 310,000 or so clones, roughly 89% detected once. The sequenced material came from peripheral blood. These receptors came from a man aged 30 to 45 with COVID-19, enrolled during active disease. Both conserved end residues are part of each CDR3. D genes are given only for firm matches. The size of a clone is reported for some rows only, either as once, few or many, or as a class for expanded clones.

>TRBV5-4|-|-|TRBJ2-1
TGTGCCAGCAGCATTGACTTCAGCTCCTACAATGAGCAGTTCTTC
CASSIDFSSYNEQFF
>TRBV7-2|-|TRBD1|TRBJ1-5
TGTGCCAGCAGCTTATTATCAGGGGGTATTAATCAGCCCCAGCATTTT
CASSLLSGGINQPQHF
>TRBV28|once|TRBD2|TRBJ2-7
TGTGCCAGCAGTTCACCCCCCCTAGCGGGAGTACACGAGCAGTACTTC
CASSSPPLAGVHEQYF
>TRBV10-3|once|TRBD2|TRBJ2-3
TGTGCCATCGGAGCGGCTAGCGGGAGAGGGGTAGGCACAGATACGCAGTATTTT
CAIGAASGRGVGTDTQYF
>TRBV6-5|-|TRBD1|TRBJ1-1
TGTGCCAGCAGTCCTCCAGGGGGCCTCTCTGAAGCTTTCTTT
CASSPPGGLSEAFF
>TRBV12-3/TRBV12-4|-|-|TRBJ1-1
TGTGCCAGCAGTCTACAGGGACGCGCTTTCTTT
CASSLQGRAFF
>TRBV29-1|-|TRBD2|TRBJ2-2
TGCAGCGCCAGTATAGCGGGAGGAAGCACCGGGGAGCTGTTTTTT
CSASIAGGSTGELFF
>TRBV11-2|-|TRBD2|TRBJ2-5
TGTGCCAGCAGCGCTCGCCAGGGACTAGCAATGGGGACCCAGTACTTC
CASSARQGLAMGTQYF
>TRBV6-2/TRBV6-3|-|TRBD1|TRBJ2-5
TGTGCCAGCAGTCGTCGACAGGGACGAGAGACCCAGTACTTC
CASSRRQGRETQYF
>TRBV28|-|-|TRBJ2-6
TGTGCCAGCAAACAGGAACCTACCAAAGTAGGGGTTTTTACTGGGGCCAACGTCCTGACTTTC
CASKQEPTKVGVFTGANVLTF
>TRBV12-3/TRBV12-4|-|-|TRBJ2-2
TGTGCCAGCAGCCGGGAAAACACCGGGGAGCTGTTTTTT
CASSRENTGELFF
>TRBV19|-|-|TRBJ2-1
TGTGCCACGAAGACAGGTGGCAATGAGCAGTTCTTC
CATKTGGNEQFF
>TRBV18|-|-|TRBJ2-7
TGTGCCAGCTCACCAATGGAGGGGGCGCGGCAGTACTTC
CASSPMEGARQYF
>TRBV24-1|once|-|TRBJ2-3
TGTGCCACCTCCCGGGGGACAGATACGCAGTATTTT
CATSRGTDTQYF
>TRBV5-8|once|TRBD1|TRBJ1-2
TGTGCCAGCAGCTTCCTCCAGGGGGACTATGGCTACACCTTC
CASSFLQGDYGYTF
>TRBV5-4|-|-|TRBJ1-1
TGTGCCAGCAGCTTTTCAGGAAGACTAAACACTGAAGCTTTCTTT
CASSFSGRLNTEAFF
>TRBV27|-|TRBD1|TRBJ2-2
TGTGCCAGCAGAGGGGGCCCCAACACCGGGGAGCTGTTTTTT
CASRGGPNTGELFF
>TRBV4-1|-|-|TRBJ2-1
TGCGCCAGCAGCCAAGATCTTGAGAATGAGCAGTTCTTC
CASSQDLENEQFF
>TRBV20-1|-|-|TRBJ1-1
TGCAGTGCTAGTCGGCAGGGAGGCACTGAAGCTTTCTTT
CSASRQGGTEAFF
>TRBV10-1|-|TRBD1|TRBJ2-7
TGCGCCAGCTGGACAGGTCGAGATCGCTACGAGCAGTACTTC
CASWTGRDRYEQYF
>TRBV18|-|TRBD1|TRBJ2-7
TGTGCCAGCTCACGCGACAGGGGGACCTACGAGCAGTACTTC
CASSRDRGTYEQYF
>TRBV19|-|-|TRBJ1-6
TGTGCCAGTAGTATAATCTCAGCAGGGGAGACACCCCTCCACTTT
CASSIISAGETPLHF
>TRBV24-1|-|TRBD2|TRBJ2-1
TGTGCCACCAGTGATCCCCGACCTAGCGGGCTATCCTACAATGAGCAGTTCTTC
CATSDPRPSGLSYNEQFF
>TRBV19|-|TRBD1|TRBJ1-2
TGTGCCAGTAGTATGATAAGGGGGCCGGGCTATGGCTACACCTTC
CASSMIRGPGYGYTF
>TRBV11-2|-|-|TRBJ1-2
TGTGCCAGCAGCTCCCAAACCTCGATGACAGCCTTATATGGCTACACCTTC
CASSSQTSMTALYGYTF
>TRBV7-2|-|-|TRBJ2-2
TGTGCCAGCAGGGAAGGGGTCGGGGAGCTGTTTTTT
CASREGVGELFF
>TRBV11-1|-|TRBD1|TRBJ2-7
TGTGCCAGCAGCTCCACCGGGACAGTCACCTACGAGCAGTACTTC
CASSSTGTVTYEQYF
>TRBV6-5|-|TRBD2|TRBJ2-1
TGTGCCACCGCCCTCGAATCGGCGGGGGGTTATGAGCAGTTCTTC
CATALESAGGYEQFF
>TRBV14|few|-|TRBJ2-1
TGTGCCAGCAGCCGAATCGAGGATGAGCAGTTCTTC
CASSRIEDEQFF
>TRBV2|-|-|TRBJ2-7
TGTGCCAGCACCCTTCGAGAGGGCGAGCAGTACTTC
CASTLREGEQYF
>TRBV18|-|TRBD1|TRBJ1-2
TGTGCCAGCTCACCCACGGGACAGGGGGTCTATGGCTACACCTTC
CASSPTGQGVYGYTF
>TRBV6-6|-|-|TRBJ2-7
TGTGCCAGCAGTCTCACCGGGAAGTACTACGAGCAGTACTTC
CASSLTGKYYEQYF
>TRBV2|-|-|TRBJ1-4
TGTGCCAGCAGTCTGGGGGCAGCCGGTAGTGGACTGTTTTTT
CASSLGAAGSGLFF
>TRBV6-1|few|-|TRBJ2-7
TGTGCCAGCAGTGATGGCGGCAGGGGTAGGCACGAGCAGTACTTC
CASSDGGRGRHEQYF
>TRBV7-2|-|TRBD2|TRBJ2-5
TGTGCCAGCAGCTTAGTGGTAGCGGGGGGAAAAGAGACCCAGTACTTC
CASSLVVAGGKETQYF
>TRBV10-3|once|-|TRBJ2-2
TGTGCCATCGGGCCACCCGGCCCCGGGGAGCTGTTTTTT
CAIGPPGPGELFF
>TRBV19|-|TRBD1|TRBJ2-7
TGTGCCAGTAGTATAGAGTCGACAGGGGCGACCACCTACGAGCAGTACTTC
CASSIESTGATTYEQYF
>TRBV27|-|-|TRBJ2-7
TGTGCCATCTTAGTCTACGAGCAGTACTTC
CAILVYEQYF
>TRBV28|-|TRBD2|TRBJ2-1
TGTGCCCTGGGACTAGCGGGAGATTCTGGTGAGCAGTTCTTC
CALGLAGDSGEQFF
>TRBV9|few|-|TRBJ2-7
TGTGCCAGCAGCGTAGGACTACTTCCCTACGAGCAGTACTTC
CASSVGLLPYEQYF
>TRBV24-1|-|TRBD1|TRBJ2-7
TGTGCCACCACTGGCGCCGAGACAGGGAAAAGTTACGAGCAGTACTTC
CATTGAETGKSYEQYF
>TRBV5-1|few|-|TRBJ2-7
TGCGCCAGCAGCTTGGGGCCAGGTTCCTACGAGCAGTACTTC
CASSLGPGSYEQYF
>TRBV10-3|-|TRBD2|TRBJ2-1
TGTGCCATCAGCGGGGGGATCTACAATGAGCAGTTCTTC
CAISGGIYNEQFF
>TRBV2|-|TRBD1|TRBJ2-3
TGTGCCAGCAATATCGCAGGGGGCGAGGCTACTCGTGTCACAGATACGCAGTATTTT
CASNIAGGEATRVTDTQYF